These 30 T cell receptor beta chains came from one sample sequenced in a study of T cells after yellow fever vaccination (dated by TCRdb to the late 2010s). The treatment or condition label corresponds to: live attenuated yellow fever vaccine strain. Receptor libraries were prepared by 5' RACE. The sequencer listed for this sample is Illumina NovaSeq 6000. In TCRdb, the public reads were trimmed at Q25 with fastp and aligned with MiXCR, with productive beta chains retained. Duplicate CDR3 protein sequences are folded into a single record with the most common DNA and genes. This sample is represented by roughly 320,000 distinct CDR3 sequences; around 10% of them were singletons. The ten top clones hold under 4% of the sample. Sequenced material: CD4+ T cells sorted from PBMCs, taken 45 days after the yellow fever booster vaccination. These receptors were taken from a man younger than 35 who received the YFV17D yellow fever vaccine.

This clonotype has just a few counts. The genes are TRBV20-1 and TRBJ2-3; D ambiguous. The germline V gene encodes CDR1 DFQATT and CDR2 SNEGSKA (reference sequence). Trimming removed 7 bases from V and 4 bases from J, with 6 bases in between. The CDR3 is 10 residues long. In DNA form, the CDR3 reads TGCAGTGGAGCCGCAGATACGCAGTATTTT. Its translation is CSGAADTQYF.

A few counts support this clonotype. The rearrangement uses TRBV10-3 and TRBJ2-7; a weak D match, TRBD1 (5 bases). V was shortened by 6 bases and J by 3 bases, with 9 bases between the two germline ends. This CDR3 is 12 amino acids long. In germline, CDR1 is ENHRY, CDR2 SYGVKD. The DNA for the CDR3 is TGTGCCATCAGGACAGAGAACTACGAGCAGTACTTC. Translating gives CAIRTENYEQYF.

J is TRBJ1-5 and V is TRBV12-3 or TRBV12-4; TRBD1 agrees at 10 bases. V gave up 6 bases and J gave up 6 bases; unmatched junction bases: 5. The CDR3 runs to 14 residues. In DNA form, the CDR3 reads TGTGCCAGCAGAGACAGGGGGCTCGGTCAGCCCCAGCATTTT. This gives the protein CASRDRGLGQPQHF.

The table lists this clonotype with many counts. The genes are TRBV12-3 or TRBV12-4 and TRBJ2-5; TRBD1 agrees at 7 bases. V lost 6 bases to trimming and J lost 1 base; unmatched junction nucleotides: 2. This CDR3 spans 13 amino acids. CDR3 region: CASRYRGQETQYF. DNA of the CDR3: TGTGCCAGCAGGTACAGGGGCCAAGAGACCCAGTACTTC.

The J gene is TRBJ2-1, the V gene TRBV7-9, with D unclear. Germline V gene data show CDR1 as SEHNR and CDR2 as FQNEAQ (reference sequence). V was pared by 2 bases and J by 2 bases, with 7 bases between. CDR3 length: 14 amino acids. The CDR3 DNA reads as TGTGCCAGCAGCTTACTTACCACCTACAATGAGCAGTTCTTC. It specifies CASSLLTTYNEQFF.

This clonotype has a handful of counts. V is TRBV4-1 and J is TRBJ2-7, with TRBD1 identical over 8 bases. The CDR3 has 17 amino acids. CDR1 and CDR2 (germline): MGHRA, YSYEKL. After removal of 4 bases from V and 4 bases from J, the junction contained 15 bases not matched to a gene. The CDR3 protein is CASSPGQATALGYEQYF. The DNA of the CDR3 is TGCGCCAGCAGCCCGGGACAGGCAACAGCTCTCGGGTACGAGCAGTACTTC.

This clonotype was counted a few times. The rearrangement joins TRBV3-1 to TRBJ2-1; no definite D call. Trimming took 1 base from V and 15 from J, leaving 16 bases between them. The CDR3 is 13 amino acids. The germline CDR1 and CDR2 sequences are LGHDT and YNNKEL (reference sequence). The CDR3 bases are TGTGCCAGCAGCCAAGTTATGGCCGCCGAGGTGTTCTTC. Translation gives CASSQVMAAEVFF.

The genes are TRBV4-3 and TRBJ2-7, with D perhaps TRBD1 or TRBD2 (6 bases each). V shed 2 bases and J shed 7 bases, with 18 bases lying between them. Germline V gives CDR1 LGHNA, CDR2 YSLEER. This CDR3 has 15 residues. The CDR3 protein is CASSQTDYRDSEQYF. In nucleotides, the CDR3 is TGCGCCAGCAGCCAAACTGATTACAGGGACTCGGAGCAGTACTTC.

The chain has TRBV4-3 and TRBJ1-3; D uncertain. The germline V and J ends were trimmed by 1 base and 0 bases, with 10 bases remaining between them. From germline, CDR1 is LGHNA and CDR2 YSLEER. The CDR3 extends over 16 amino acids. The CDR3 sequence is CASSQVGGNSGNTIYF. Here the CDR3 DNA reads TGCGCCAGCAGCCAAGTGGGAGGGAACTCTGGAAACACCATATATTTT.

This clonotype was found a few times. J is TRBJ2-7 and V is TRBV6-2 or TRBV6-3, with 8 bases matching TRBD2. The junction had 4 bases not matched to a gene; V was cut back by 0 bases and J by 0 bases. CDR1 and CDR2 (germline): MNHEY, SVGEGT. The CDR3 consists of 16 residues. CDR3 sequence reads: CASSYSQRGTSYEQYV. CDR3 in DNA: TGTGCCAGCAGTTACTCCCAGCGGGGGACCTCCTACGAGCAGTACGTC.

The rearrangement links TRBV9 to TRBJ1-2; unclear D gene. Germline V lookup: CDR1 SGDLS, CDR2 YYNGEE. The V and J ends lost 1 base and 2 bases respectively, with 3 bases between them. The CDR3 has 12 residues. The chain's CDR3 is CASSVQNYGYTF. The CDR3 DNA sequence: TGTGCCAGCAGCGTACAAAACTATGGCTACACCTTC.

This chain uses TRBV5-8 with TRBJ1-2; D remains ambiguous. This CDR3 is 14 amino acids long. The germline CDR1 and CDR2 sequences are SGHTS and YDEGEE. V was clipped by 7 bases and J by 2 bases, with 15 bases between them. The CDR3 region has the DNA TGTGCCAGCGAACCCCGGACGGCCAACTATGGCTACACCTTC. Translation gives CASEPRTANYGYTF.

The chain links TRBV27 to TRBJ1-5; no reliable D call. The CDR3 runs 13 residues. V was pared by 6 bases and J by 9 bases, with 15 bases between. Germline CDR1 reads MNHEY; CDR2 reads SMNVEV (reference sequence). In DNA form, the CDR3 reads TGTGCCAGCAGACCCAACGTATTTGCGCCCCAGCATTTT. Translation gives CASRPNVFAPQHF.

This clonotype occurred many times. The chain employs TRBV6-5 and TRBJ1-1, with TRBD1 identical over 8 bases. This CDR3 contains 15 residues. V lost 0 bases and J lost 5; bases outside the gene matches: 5. Germline CDR1 MNHEY, CDR2 SVGAGI. The CDR3 DNA sequence: TGTGCCAGCAGTTACTCGACAGGGGCCGGGACTGAAGCTTTCTTT. Its translation: CASSYSTGAGTEAFF.

The chain has TRBV15 and TRBJ2-7; 8 bases are a match to TRBD1. V dropped 2 bases and J dropped 4; count of bases not matched to a gene: 7. The CDR3 consists of 15 residues. From germline, CDR1 is LNHNV and CDR2 YYDKDF (reference sequence). CDR3 in DNA: TGTGCCACCAGCAGATCGACAGGGGCCTTGTACGAGCAGTACTTC. As protein: CATSRSTGALYEQYF. The full variable domain, its missing parts supplied by reference TRBV15 and TRBJ2-7, is DAMVIQNPRYQVTQFGKPVTLSCSQTLNHNVMYWYQQKSSQAPKLLFHYYDKDFNNEADTPDNFQSRRPNTSFCFLDIRSPGLGDTAMYLCATSRSTGALYEQYFGPGTRLTVT.

This clonotype has only a few counts. The chain uses TRBV18 and TRBJ2-2, with TRBD2 matching 8 bases. CDR1 is KGHSH, CDR2 LQKENI, per germline. J lost 3 bases, V lost 1 base, and 4 bases had no gene match. This CDR3 has 16 residues. The CDR3 nucleotides read TGTGCCAGCTCACCACGAAGCGGGGGCTACACCGGGGAGCTGTTTTTT. Translated, it gives CASSPRSGGYTGELFF.

As DNA, the CDR3 is TGTGCTAGTGGTCCGGGGGGTCTCTACGAGCAGTACTTC. This codes for CASGPGGLYEQYF. V usage is TRBV12-5 and J usage is TRBJ2-7, with 7 bases aligning to TRBD2. V lost 5 bases to trimming and J lost 3 bases; unmatched junction nucleotides: 4. The germline V gene has CDR1 LGHNT and CDR2 FRNRAP. The length of the CDR3 is 13 residues.

This sequence joins TRBV12-3 or TRBV12-4 and TRBJ2-6; TRBD2 is a possible D gene (6 bases). CDR3 size: 15 residues. V lost 5 bases and J 1 base, leaving 9 bases between the germline ends. The CDR3: CASSRGGSGANVLTF. CDR3 coding DNA: TGTGCCAGCAGTCGGGGAGGATCTGGGGCCAACGTCCTGACTTTC.

The chain employs TRBV27 and TRBJ2-5, with D unclear. The CDR3 is made up of 15 amino acids. The germline V gene encodes CDR1 MNHEY and CDR2 SMNVEV (reference sequence). Trimming stripped 1 base from V and 5 bases from J, with 14 bases between. CDR3 protein: CASSLYPATWETQYF. CDR3 in DNA: TGTGCCAGCAGTTTATACCCGGCCACGTGGGAGACCCAGTACTTC.

This clonotype was detected only a few times. The chain couples TRBV7-6 to TRBJ2-1, with TRBD1 matching over 7 bases. This CDR3 is built from 15 residues. Germline assignment: CDR1 SGHVS and CDR2 FNYEAQ. After removal of 4 bases from V and 15 bases from J, the junction contained 18 bases not matched to a gene. The CDR3 loop reads CASSSTTATGKGPFF. DNA for the CDR3: TGTGCCAGCAGCTCGACAACAGCGACAGGGAAAGGTCCGTTCTTC. The variable domain in full, completed from reference TRBV7-6 and TRBJ2-1, reads GAGVSQSPRYKVTKRGQDVALRCDPISGHVSLYWYRQALGQGPEFLTYFNYEAQQDKSGLPNDRFSAERPEGSISTLTIQRTEQRDSAMYRCASSSTTATGKGPFFGPGTRLTVL.

This rearrangement joins TRBV20-1 to TRBJ2-4, with D uncertain. The CDR3 length is 15 residues. V was shortened by 0 bases and J by 0 bases, with 9 bases between the two germline ends. Germline V CDR1 and CDR2: DFQATT, SNEGSKA (reference sequence). The CDR3 sequence is CSARDQTLAKNIQYF. The CDR3 coding sequence is TGCAGTGCTAGAGATCAGACCCTAGCCAAAAACATTCAGTACTTC.

This clonotype was seen a few times. The CDR3 loop is CASSYRTRDYNGGIQYF. The CDR3 coding sequence is TGTGCCAGCAGTTACCGTACCCGGGACTACAACGGGGGCATTCAGTACTTC. The V call is TRBV6-2 or TRBV6-3, the J call TRBJ2-4; 7 bases map to TRBD2. Germline V gives CDR1 MNHEY, CDR2 SVGEGT. The junction had 16 bases not matched to a gene; V was cut back by 2 bases and J by 9 bases. The CDR3 runs 17 residues.

The gene calls are TRBV28 and TRBJ2-7; 16 bases are shared with TRBD2. V lost 8 bases and J lost 7; bases outside the gene matches: 5. The CDR3 runs 14 residues. Germline V gene data show CDR1 as MDHEN and CDR2 as SYDVKM. In nucleotides, the CDR3 is TGTGCCAGCGGGACTAGCGGGGGGGCCGAAGAGCAGTACGTC. Its protein product is CASGTSGGAEEQYV.

The genes are TRBV20-1 and TRBJ1-6, with D possibly matching TRBD1 (5 bases). Germline CDR1 is DFQATT and CDR2 is SNEGSKA (reference sequence). The CDR3 sequence is 15 residues long. The germline V and J ends were trimmed by 1 base and 5 bases, with 12 bases remaining between them. In DNA form, the CDR3 reads TGCAGTGCTAGAGCCACAGGACCTGATAATTCACCCCTCCACTTT. Its protein product is CSARATGPDNSPLHF.

This chain uses TRBV12-3 or TRBV12-4 with TRBJ2-1, with 10 bases identical to TRBD2. This CDR3 comprises 16 residues. V lost 1 base and J lost 6; bases outside the gene matches: 6. The CDR3 loop reads CASSLGSGGGFNEQFF. As DNA, the CDR3 is TGTGCCAGCAGTTTAGGGAGCGGGGGGGGATTCAATGAGCAGTTCTTC.

This chain links TRBV7-2 with TRBJ2-1; no reliable D call. Germline assignment: CDR1 SGHTA and CDR2 FQGNSA. With 5 bases removed from V and 4 bases from J, the gap between germline ends came to 9 bases. This CDR3 is built from 13 residues. The CDR3, as DNA: TGTGCCAGCAGCGAGGACGCGTACAATGAGCAGTTCTTC. Amino acids: CASSEDAYNEQFF.

This clonotype was found many times. This chain links TRBV4-3 with TRBJ1-5; D gene ambiguous. From germline, CDR1 is LGHNA and CDR2 YSLEER. V lost 0 bases and J 0 bases, leaving 3 bases between the germline ends. CDR3 length: 14 amino acids. In nucleotides, the CDR3 is TGCGCCAGCAGCCAAGATCTTAGCAATCAGCCCCAGCATTTT. Translating it yields CASSQDLSNQPQHF.

This clonotype was seen more than once but under ten times. The J gene is TRBJ2-2, the V gene TRBV7-9; 8 nucleotides match TRBD1. This CDR3 has 16 residues. The trim removed 6 bases at V and 1 base at J, leaving 7 bases unmatched. In germline, CDR1 is SEHNR, CDR2 FQNEAQ (reference sequence). The CDR3 sequence is CASSPDRGLNTGELFF. Written as DNA, the CDR3 is TGTGCCAGCAGTCCTGACAGGGGATTGAACACCGGGGAGCTGTTTTTT.

This clonotype was counted between two and nine times. The rearrangement joins TRBV6-5 to TRBJ2-7; TRBD1 might be the D (5 bases). The CDR3 is 13 amino acids. Trimming removed 6 bases at V and 3 bases at J, with 12 bases between. Per germline, CDR1 MNHEY and CDR2 SVGAGI. The CDR3 protein is CASSAPGNYEQYF. CDR3 nucleotides: TGTGCCAGCAGCGCCCCAGGGAACTACGAGCAGTACTTC.

This clonotype was picked up a small number of times. The chain uses TRBV27 and TRBJ2-3; D ambiguous. The germline V and J ends were trimmed by 4 bases and 2 bases, with 10 bases remaining between them. CDR3 size: 14 residues. Per the germline V gene, CDR1 is MNHEY and CDR2 is SMNVEV (reference sequence). CDR3 protein: CASSSSGHTDTQYF. CDR3 nucleotides: TGTGCCAGCAGTTCCTCCGGGCACACAGATACGCAGTATTTT.